The rows below give T cell receptor beta chains drawn from one sample of a study of blood T cell repertoires in COVID-19. The assay was immunoSEQ multiplex PCR, and TCRdb's table has in-frame clones only and misses some. The table lists over 30,000 clones, roughly 80% of them singletons. Sequencing was done on a sample of peripheral blood. The receptors originated from a middle-aged man with acute or convalescent COVID-19. CDR3s include the opening cysteine and the closing phenylalanine or tryptophan. The order of the fields is J gene, clone size, V gene, D gene, CDR3 DNA, CDR3 protein. The D gene is left open where the match is weak. Only some rows state a clone size, as once, few, many or a class for expanded clones.

TRBJ1-1,.,TRBV6-4,TRBD1,TGTGCCAGCAGTGCGGACAGGGACACTGAAGCTTTCTTT,CASSADRDTEAFF
TRBJ2-2,.,TRBV5-4,.,TGTGCCAGCAGCTTGGCAGGGGTAGCCGGGGAGCTGTTTTTT,CASSLAGVAGELFF
TRBJ2-1,.,TRBV28,TRBD2,TGTGCCAGCAGTTTAACCCGGGAGGGGTACAATGAGCAGTTCTTC,CASSLTREGYNEQFF
TRBJ2-1,once,TRBV5-5,TRBD2,TGTGCCAGCAGCTTGGTGCTAGCGGGGGGGCTGAATGAGCAGTTCTTC,CASSLVLAGGLNEQFF
TRBJ1-1,.,TRBV5-6,.,TGTGCCAGCAGCGGTCTCCAGGGAATTCGGAAAACTTTCTTT,CASSGLQGIRKTFF
TRBJ1-5,.,TRBV6-5,.,TGTGCCAGCACTTCCAGGCGTGCAGGGGATCAGCCCCAGCATTTT,CASTSRRAGDQPQHF
TRBJ2-3,.,TRBV3-1/TRBV3-2,TRBD2,TGTGCCAGCAGCCAGGGGACGGGGGGAGATACGCAGTATTTT,CASSQGTGGDTQYF
TRBJ1-2,.,TRBV10-1,TRBD1,TGCGCCAGCAGTCGGGACAGGGAGGCTGGCTACACCTTC,CASSRDREAGYTF
TRBJ2-3,once,TRBV5-1,TRBD1,TGCGCCAGCAGCTTGGTTGGGACAGAGCCCGATCGGGATACGCAGTATTTT,CASSLVGTEPDRDTQYF
TRBJ1-2,.,TRBV27,.,TGTGCCAGCAGTTTATCCCTAGTTACAGGGACCTATGGCTACACCTTC,CASSLSLVTGTYGYTF
TRBJ1-5,.,TRBV7-9,.,TGTGCCAGCAGCTTCGGGACGGGGACTGGAGAGCCCCAGCATTTT,CASSFGTGTGEPQHF
TRBJ2-5,.,TRBV7-6,.,TGTGCCAGCAGCTCGGGGGACTCGTTGGGGGAGACCCAGTACTTC,CASSSGDSLGETQYF
TRBJ2-2,.,TRBV27,.,TGTGCCAGCAGCCCCCTAGCGCTAACCGGGGAGCTGTTTTTT,CASSPLALTGELFF
TRBJ2-3,once,TRBV28,TRBD1,TGTGCCAGCAGTTTGCAGGGGGCGGGGACGCAGTATTTT,CASSLQGAGTQYF
TRBJ1-1,few,TRBV10-1,TRBD1,TGCGCCAGCAGTCCAGGGGGAGCCACTGAAGCTTTCTTT,CASSPGGATEAFF
TRBJ1-2,.,TRBV19,TRBD1,TGTGCCAGTAGTATTACAGGGGGCCTCAATGGCTACACCTTC,CASSITGGLNGYTF
TRBJ2-4,.,TRBV30,TRBD1,TGTGCCTCTGACAGGGGGCTTGGAAACATTCAGTACTTC,CASDRGLGNIQYF
TRBJ2-7,.,TRBV12-3/TRBV12-4,TRBD1,TGTGCCGTGAAACGACAGGGGGATGGCGAGCAGTACTTC,CAVKRQGDGEQYF
TRBJ2-7,.,TRBV7-9,.,TGTGCCAGCAGCTTACTGACAGCCTACGAGCAGTACTTC,CASSLLTAYEQYF
TRBJ2-3,.,TRBV28,TRBD1,TGTGCCAGCAGCACCCTGGGACAGACCGGCACAGATACGCAGTATTTT,CASSTLGQTGTDTQYF
TRBJ2-1,.,TRBV2,TRBD2,TGTGCTTGGAGCATGGGACTAGCCACCGGCCATGAGCAGTTCTTC,CAWSMGLATGHEQFF
TRBJ1-1,.,TRBV19,TRBD1,TGTGCCAGTAGTCTCCAGGGGGCGCCCACTGAAGCTTTCTTT,CASSLQGAPTEAFF
TRBJ2-7,once,TRBV11-2,TRBD2,TGTGCCAGCAGTCGTACTAGCGGGGTGTTGGGGCAGTACTTC,CASSRTSGVLGQYF
TRBJ1-2,few,TRBV28,.,TGTGCCAGCAGTTCGTCCCCCCTCAACTATGGCTACACCTTC,CASSSSPLNYGYTF
TRBJ2-5,.,TRBV10-2,.,TGCGCCAGCAGTTCCCAGACAGGTCTCCAAGAGACCCAGTACTTC,CASSSQTGLQETQYF
TRBJ1-6,.,TRBV7-9,.,TGTGCCAGCAGCTTAGCTTTAGGGGAAGATTCACCCCTCCACTTT,CASSLALGEDSPLHF
TRBJ1-1,.,TRBV24-1,.,TGTGCCAGCGCGGCAGCAGGGTACACTGAAGCTTTCTTT,CASAAAGYTEAFF
TRBJ1-5,.,TRBV7-6,TRBD1,TGTGCCAGCAGCTTAGGGGACAGGGTCAATCAGCCCCAGCATTTT,CASSLGDRVNQPQHF
TRBJ1-4,.,TRBV7-8,TRBD1,TGTGCCAGCAGACGGACCGGGACAGCCTCCGAAAAACTGTTTTTT,CASRRTGTASEKLFF
TRBJ1-4,.,TRBV28,TRBD1,TGTGCCAGCACCTCCCAGGGGGGAACTAATGAAAAACTGTTTTTT,CASTSQGGTNEKLFF
TRBJ1-5,.,TRBV7-6,.,TGTGCCAGCAGCTTGGGGGGAGGCAATCAGCCCCAGCATTTT,CASSLGGGNQPQHF
TRBJ1-2,.,TRBV19,TRBD1,TGTGCCAGTCGCGGGACAGGGGGTTACTATGGCTACACCTTC,CASRGTGGYYGYTF
TRBJ2-3,few,TRBV6-4,TRBD2,TGTGCCAGCAGTGACGGGAGCGGGGGGGCAGATACGCAGTATTTT,CASSDGSGGADTQYF
TRBJ2-7,.,TRBV28,TRBD1,TGTGCCAGCAGTCCTCTCTCCGGGACAGGGCCAATATCCTACGAGCAGTACTTC,CASSPLSGTGPISYEQYF
TRBJ1-4,.,TRBV19,.,TGTGCCAGTAGTATGACCGGGGAAAATGAAAAACTGTTTTTT,CASSMTGENEKLFF
TRBJ2-7,.,TRBV28,TRBD2,TGTGCCAGCAGTTTTGTGGCTAGCGGGAGCTACGAGCAGTACTTC,CASSFVASGSYEQYF
TRBJ1-1,.,TRBV4-1,.,TGCGCCAGCAGCCTTGTGGAAGGGGGAGCTTTCTTT,CASSLVEGGAFF
TRBJ1-2,.,TRBV3-1/TRBV3-2,TRBD1,TGTGCCAGCAGCCAAGGACAGGGAGAGTTCTATGGCTACACCTTC,CASSQGQGEFYGYTF
TRBJ1-3,.,TRBV10-3,TRBD1,TGTGCCATCAGTCCTAACCCCGACAGGGCTGGAAACACCATATATTTT,CAISPNPDRAGNTIYF
TRBJ1-4,.,TRBV19,.,TGTGCCAGTAGCCCTTCGAGAGGGGAAAAACTGTTTTTT,CASSPSRGEKLFF
TRBJ1-5,few,TRBV4-1,.,TGCGCCAGCAGCCCCTATGCGGGGAACAATCAGCCCCAGCATTTT,CASSPYAGNNQPQHF
TRBJ2-5,.,TRBV21-1,.,TGTGCCAGCATCCCCGTGTCTAGCGGGGACCGGGAACCACAAGAGACCCAGTACTTC,CASIPVSSGDREPQETQYF
TRBJ2-7,.,TRBV14,TRBD1,TGTGCCAGCAGCCGATCGGGACAGGGATTGAAGAGGTCCTACGAGCAGTACTTC,CASSRSGQGLKRSYEQYF
TRBJ2-4,.,TRBV27,.,TGTGCCAGCAGTTTAAGGGGAGCCAAAAACATTCAGTACTTC,CASSLRGAKNIQYF
TRBJ1-2,few,TRBV12-3/TRBV12-4,.,TGTGCCAGCGACGGACATACAAACTATGGCTACACCTTC,CASDGHTNYGYTF
TRBJ1-2,.,TRBV18,TRBD1,TGTGCCAGCTCACCACAACCTCCGGGACAGGGAATTAGTCATGGCTACACCTTC,CASSPQPPGQGISHGYTF
TRBJ1-1,.,TRBV6-5,TRBD1,TGTGCCAGCAGAGTAGACAGGGGTATGAACACTGAAGCTTTCTTT,CASRVDRGMNTEAFF
TRBJ1-2,few,TRBV4-2,TRBD1,TGTGCCAGCAGCCAAGAACCGACAGGGACTTTTAGGGGCTACACCTTC,CASSQEPTGTFRGYTF
TRBJ2-7,.,TRBV3-1/TRBV3-2,TRBD2,TGTGCCAGCAGCCAAGGGCGGGAGCTTTATCGCGAGCAGTACTTC,CASSQGRELYREQYF